This passage covers 2 T cell receptor beta chains from one sample sequenced in a study of shared clonotypes between healthy human individuals (dated by TCRdb to the early 2020s). The library was obtained by the immunoSEQ multiplex PCR assay. Not all clones reach the TCRdb copy of this immuneACCESS table, which keeps in-frame sequences only. Checked studies attribute under half of the gap to unresolved V genes and leave the rest unexplained. The sample yields some 1 million clones; roughly 75% were counted once. Over 1.3% of the sample comes from the top ten. The sequenced sample was memory CD4+ T cells sorted from blood. This specimen's cell subset or site label, per the study, means: CD45RA-negative fraction. Receptors originate from a man between 18 and 35 years old in good health.

Worth noting for this clone: The sample contains more than one DNA sequence encoding this CDR3. The rearrangement links TRBV11-2 to TRBJ2-3, with D unresolved. The CDR3 runs 15 residues. Trimming took 0 bases from V and 2 from J, leaving 9 bases between them. Germline V gene sequence: CDR1 SGHAT, CDR2 FQNNGV. The CDR3, as DNA: TGTGCCAGCAGCTTAGATTCAGGAAACACAGATACGCAGTATTTT. Its protein is CASSLDSGNTDTQYF.

V and J are TRBV7-2 and TRBJ2-3; D tentatively reads TRBD1 or TRBD2 (6 bases each). Per germline, CDR1 SGHTA and CDR2 FQGNSA. Trimming cost V 3 bases and J 6 bases, with 19 bases left between them. The CDR3 spans 16 residues. CDR3 nucleotide sequence: TGTGCCAGCAGCTTTGGGACAAGCGGAGGGTCGGATACGCAGTATTTT. It is translated as CASSFGTSGGSDTQYF. The entire variable domain, with the rest obtained from reference TRBV7-2 and TRBJ2-3, is as follows: GAGVSQSPSNKVTEKGKDVELRCDPISGHTALYWYRQSLGQGLEFLIYFQGNSAPDKSGLPSDRFSAERTGGSVSTLTIQRTQQEDSAVYLCASSFGTSGGSDTQYFGPGTRLTVL.